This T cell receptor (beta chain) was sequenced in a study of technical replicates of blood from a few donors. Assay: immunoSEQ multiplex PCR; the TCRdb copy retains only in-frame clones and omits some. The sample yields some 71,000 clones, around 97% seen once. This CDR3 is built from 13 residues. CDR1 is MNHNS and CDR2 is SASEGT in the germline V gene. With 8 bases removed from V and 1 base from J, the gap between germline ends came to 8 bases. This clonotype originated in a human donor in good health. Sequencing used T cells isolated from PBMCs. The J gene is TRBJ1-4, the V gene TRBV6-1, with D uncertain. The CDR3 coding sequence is TGTGCCAGCGTCCCCCTAACTAATGAAAAACTGTTTTTT. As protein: CASVPLTNEKLFF.